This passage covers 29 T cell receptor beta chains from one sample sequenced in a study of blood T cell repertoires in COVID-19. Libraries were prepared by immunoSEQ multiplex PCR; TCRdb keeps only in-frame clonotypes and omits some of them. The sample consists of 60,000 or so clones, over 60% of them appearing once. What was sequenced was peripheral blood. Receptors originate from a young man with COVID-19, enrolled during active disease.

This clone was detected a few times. The CDR3 bases are TGTGCCAGCAGTGACCGTCCGAATTCACCCCTCCACTTT. Protein: CASSDRPNSPLHF. The chain carries TRBV6-4 and TRBJ1-6, with D hard to call. Germline CDR1 MRHNA, CDR2 SNTAGT. CDR3 length: 13 residues. Trimming cost V 2 bases and J 7 bases, with 6 bases left between them.

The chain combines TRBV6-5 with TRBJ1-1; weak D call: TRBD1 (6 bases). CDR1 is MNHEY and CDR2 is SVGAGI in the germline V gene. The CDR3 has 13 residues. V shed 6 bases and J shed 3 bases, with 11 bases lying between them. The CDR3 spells CASRGQDDTEAFF. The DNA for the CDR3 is TGTGCCAGCAGGGGACAAGACGACACTGAAGCTTTCTTT.

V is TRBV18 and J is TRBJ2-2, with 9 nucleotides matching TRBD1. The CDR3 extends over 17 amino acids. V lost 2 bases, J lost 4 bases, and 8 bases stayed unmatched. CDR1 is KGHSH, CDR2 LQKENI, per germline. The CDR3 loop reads CASSPTGGGISTGELFF. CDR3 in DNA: TGTGCCAGCTCACCAACAGGGGGCGGAATTAGCACCGGGGAGCTGTTTTTT.

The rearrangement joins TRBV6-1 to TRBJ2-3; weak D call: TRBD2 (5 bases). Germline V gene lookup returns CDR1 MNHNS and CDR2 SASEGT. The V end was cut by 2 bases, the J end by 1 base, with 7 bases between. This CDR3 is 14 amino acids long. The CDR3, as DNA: TGTGCCAGCAGTGAAAGCGGACGCACAGATACGCAGTATTTT. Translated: CASSESGRTDTQYF.

The CDR3 protein is CASSLVAGISTDTQYF. CDR3 nucleotide sequence: TGCGCCAGCAGCTTGGTGGCAGGGATTAGCACAGATACGCAGTATTTT. This chain uses TRBV5-1 with TRBJ2-3, with D tentatively TRBD1 (5 bases). Germline V lookup: CDR1 SGHRS, CDR2 YFSETQ. The CDR3 runs to 16 residues. The V gene lost 0 bases and the J gene lost 0 bases, with 11 bases spanning the gap.

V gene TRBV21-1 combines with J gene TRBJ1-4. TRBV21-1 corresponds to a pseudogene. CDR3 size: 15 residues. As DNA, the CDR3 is TGTGCCAGCAGCAAGAACCGGGAAGTGGGGGAAAAACTGTTTTTT. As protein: CASSKNREVGEKLFF.

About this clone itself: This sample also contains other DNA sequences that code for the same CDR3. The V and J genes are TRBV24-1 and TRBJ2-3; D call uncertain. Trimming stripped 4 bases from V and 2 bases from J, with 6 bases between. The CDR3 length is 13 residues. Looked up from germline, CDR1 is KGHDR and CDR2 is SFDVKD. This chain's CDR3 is CATSDPYTDTQYF. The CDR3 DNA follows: TGTGCCACCAGTGACCCGTACACAGATACGCAGTATTTT.

CDR3 bases: TGTGCCAGCAGCCAGGGGGGAATGAACACTGAAGCTTTCTTT. Amino acid sequence: CASSQGGMNTEAFF. V gene TRBV3-1 (or the pseudogene TRBV3-2) combines with J gene TRBJ1-1; TRBD1 might be the D (5 bases). Germline V gene data show CDR1 as LGHDT and CDR2 as YNNKEL (reference sequence). The CDR3 spans 14 residues. V dropped 3 bases and J dropped 0 bases, with 8 bases sitting between them.

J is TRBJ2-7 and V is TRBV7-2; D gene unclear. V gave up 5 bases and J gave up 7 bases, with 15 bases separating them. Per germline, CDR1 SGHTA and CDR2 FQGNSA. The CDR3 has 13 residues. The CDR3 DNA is TGTGCCAGCAGCCGTGGTCAATTCGGGGAGCAGTACTTC. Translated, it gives CASSRGQFGEQYF. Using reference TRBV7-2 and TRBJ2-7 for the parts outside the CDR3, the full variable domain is GAGVSQSPSNKVTEKGKDVELRCDPISGHTALYWYRQSLGQGLEFLIYFQGNSAPDKSGLPSDRFSAERTGGSVSTLTIQRTQQEDSAVYLCASSRGQFGEQYFGPGTRLTVT.

This CDR3 reads CASSGGQGNQPQHF. Here the CDR3 DNA reads TGTGCCAGCAGTGGAGGACAGGGCAATCAGCCCCAGCATTTT. The chain links TRBV3-1 (or the pseudogene TRBV3-2) to TRBJ1-5, with 7 positions matching TRBD1. The CDR3 contains 14 residues. Trimming removed 6 bases from V and 2 bases from J; junction bases left unmatched: 4. Germline V gene sequence: CDR1 LGHDT, CDR2 YNNKEL (reference sequence).

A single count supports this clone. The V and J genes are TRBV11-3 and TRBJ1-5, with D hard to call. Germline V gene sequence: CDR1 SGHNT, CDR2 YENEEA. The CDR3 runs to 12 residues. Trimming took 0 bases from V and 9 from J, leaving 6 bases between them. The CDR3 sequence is CASSLDNGPQHF. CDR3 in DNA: TGTGCCAGCAGCTTAGATAACGGGCCCCAGCATTTT.

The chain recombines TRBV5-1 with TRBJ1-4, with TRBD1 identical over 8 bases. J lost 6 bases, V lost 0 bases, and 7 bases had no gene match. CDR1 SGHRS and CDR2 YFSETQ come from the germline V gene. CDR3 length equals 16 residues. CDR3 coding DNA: TGCGCCAGCAGCTTGGCCACAGGGGGTGACGATGAAAAACTGTTTTTT. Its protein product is CASSLATGGDDEKLFF.

CDR3 in DNA: TGTGCCAGCAGCAGCTACCAGGGCACAGATACGCAGTATTTT. This encodes CASSSYQGTDTQYF. The chain uses TRBV7-9 and TRBJ2-3; no firm D call. Germline CDR1 SEHNR, CDR2 FQNEAQ (reference sequence). V was shortened by 5 bases and J by 1 base, with 10 bases between the two germline ends. The CDR3 is made up of 14 amino acids.

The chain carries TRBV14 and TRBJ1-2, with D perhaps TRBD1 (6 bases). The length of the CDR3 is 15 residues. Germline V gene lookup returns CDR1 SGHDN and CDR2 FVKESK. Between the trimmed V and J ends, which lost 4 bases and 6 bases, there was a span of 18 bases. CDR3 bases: TGTGCCAGCAGCCCAAACTTGGACAGCAGACATGGCTACACCTTC. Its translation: CASSPNLDSRHGYTF.

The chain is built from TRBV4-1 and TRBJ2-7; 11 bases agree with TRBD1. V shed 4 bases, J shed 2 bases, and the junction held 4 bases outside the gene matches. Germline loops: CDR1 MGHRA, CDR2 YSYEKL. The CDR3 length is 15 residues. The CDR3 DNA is TGCGCCAGCAGCCTAGCGGACAGGGGGCCCTACGAGCAGTACTTC. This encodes CASSLADRGPYEQYF.

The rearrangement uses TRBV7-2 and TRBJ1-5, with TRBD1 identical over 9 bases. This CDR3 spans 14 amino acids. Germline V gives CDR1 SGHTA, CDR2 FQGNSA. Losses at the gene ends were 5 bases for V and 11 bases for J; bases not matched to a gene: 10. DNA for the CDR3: TGTGCCAGCAGCCCAGGGACAGGGAAAGGCGCCCAGCATTTT. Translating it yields CASSPGTGKGAQHF.

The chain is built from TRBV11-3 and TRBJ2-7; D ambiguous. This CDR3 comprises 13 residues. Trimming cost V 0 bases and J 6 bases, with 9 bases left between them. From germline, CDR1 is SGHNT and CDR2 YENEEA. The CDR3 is CASSLEAGIEQYF. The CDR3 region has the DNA TGTGCCAGCAGCTTAGAAGCAGGTATCGAGCAGTACTTC.

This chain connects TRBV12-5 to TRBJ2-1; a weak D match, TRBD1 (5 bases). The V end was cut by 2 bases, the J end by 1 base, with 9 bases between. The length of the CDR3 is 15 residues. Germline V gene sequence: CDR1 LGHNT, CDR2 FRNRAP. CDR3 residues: CASGLRGWSYNEQFF. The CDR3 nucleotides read TGTGCTAGTGGTTTGAGGGGTTGGTCCTACAATGAGCAGTTCTTC.

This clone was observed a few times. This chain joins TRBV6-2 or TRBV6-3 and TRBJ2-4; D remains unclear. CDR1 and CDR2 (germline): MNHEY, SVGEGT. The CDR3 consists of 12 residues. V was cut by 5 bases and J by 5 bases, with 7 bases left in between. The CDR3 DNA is TGTGCCAGCAGTGCGAATCAAAACATTCAGTACTTC. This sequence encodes CASSANQNIQYF.

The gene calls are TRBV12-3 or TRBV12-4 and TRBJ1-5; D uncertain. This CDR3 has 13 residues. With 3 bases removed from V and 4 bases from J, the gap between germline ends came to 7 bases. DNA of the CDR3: TGTGCCAGCAGTTTGGAGGCAAATCAGCCCCAGCATTTT. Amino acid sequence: CASSLEANQPQHF.

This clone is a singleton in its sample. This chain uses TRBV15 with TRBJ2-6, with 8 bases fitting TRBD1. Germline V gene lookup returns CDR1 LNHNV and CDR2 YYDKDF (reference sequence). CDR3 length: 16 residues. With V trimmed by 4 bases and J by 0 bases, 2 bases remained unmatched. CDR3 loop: CATSTGQGSGANVLTF. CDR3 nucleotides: TGTGCCACCAGCACCGGACAGGGCTCTGGGGCCAACGTCCTGACTTTC.

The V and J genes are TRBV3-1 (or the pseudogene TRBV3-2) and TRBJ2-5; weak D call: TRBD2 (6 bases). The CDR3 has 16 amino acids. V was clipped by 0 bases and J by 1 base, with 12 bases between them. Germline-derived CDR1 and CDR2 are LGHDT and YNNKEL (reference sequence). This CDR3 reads CASSQESRGSQETQYF. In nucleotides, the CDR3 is TGTGCCAGCAGCCAAGAAAGCCGGGGGAGCCAAGAGACCCAGTACTTC.

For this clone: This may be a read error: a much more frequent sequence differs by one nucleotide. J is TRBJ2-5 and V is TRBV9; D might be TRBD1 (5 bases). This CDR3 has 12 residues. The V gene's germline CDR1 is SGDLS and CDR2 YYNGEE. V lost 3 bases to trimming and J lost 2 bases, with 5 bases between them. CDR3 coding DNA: TGTGCCAGCAGCGGACAGCAAGAGACCCAGTACTTC. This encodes CASSGQQETQYF.

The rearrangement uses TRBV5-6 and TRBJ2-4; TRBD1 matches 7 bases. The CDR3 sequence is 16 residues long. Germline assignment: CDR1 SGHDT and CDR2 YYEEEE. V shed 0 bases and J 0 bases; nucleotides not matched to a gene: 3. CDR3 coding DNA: TGTGCCAGCAGCTTGGGGGACAGACTAGCCAAAAACATTCAGTACTTC. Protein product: CASSLGDRLAKNIQYF.

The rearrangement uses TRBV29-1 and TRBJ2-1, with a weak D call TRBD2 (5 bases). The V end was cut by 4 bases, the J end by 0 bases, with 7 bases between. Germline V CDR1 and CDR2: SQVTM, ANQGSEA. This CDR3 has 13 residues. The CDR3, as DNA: TGCAGCGTTGGGGAGAGCTCCTACAATGAGCAGTTCTTC. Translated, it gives CSVGESSYNEQFF.

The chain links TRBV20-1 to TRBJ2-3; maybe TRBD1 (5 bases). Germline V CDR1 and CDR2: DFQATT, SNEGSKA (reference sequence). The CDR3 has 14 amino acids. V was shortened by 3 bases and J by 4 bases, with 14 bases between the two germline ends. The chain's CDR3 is CSASPRTRADTQYF. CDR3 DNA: TGCAGTGCTAGTCCGCGGACACGGGCAGATACGCAGTATTTT.

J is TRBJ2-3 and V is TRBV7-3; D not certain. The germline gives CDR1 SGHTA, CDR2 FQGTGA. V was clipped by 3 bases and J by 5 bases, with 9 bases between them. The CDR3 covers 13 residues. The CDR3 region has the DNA TGTGCCAGCAGCTTGAACTCTGGAGATACGCAGTATTTT. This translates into CASSLNSGDTQYF.

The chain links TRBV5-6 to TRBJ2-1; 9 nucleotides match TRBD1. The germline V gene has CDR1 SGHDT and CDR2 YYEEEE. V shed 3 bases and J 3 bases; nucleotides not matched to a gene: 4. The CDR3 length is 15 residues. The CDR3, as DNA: TGTGCCAGCAGCTCGTTGGACAGGGGCTACAATGAGCAGTTCTTC. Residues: CASSSLDRGYNEQFF.

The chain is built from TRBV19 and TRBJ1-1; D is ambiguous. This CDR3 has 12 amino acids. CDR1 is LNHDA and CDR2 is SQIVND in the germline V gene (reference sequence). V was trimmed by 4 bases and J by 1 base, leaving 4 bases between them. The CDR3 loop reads CASSRRNTEAFF. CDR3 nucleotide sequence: TGTGCCAGTAGTAGGAGGAACACTGAAGCTTTCTTT. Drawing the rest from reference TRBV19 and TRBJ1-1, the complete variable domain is DGGITQSPKYLFRKEGQNVTLSCEQNLNHDAMYWYRQDPGQGLRLIYYSQIVNDFQKGDIAEGYSVSREKKESFPLTVTSAQKNPTAFYLCASSRRNTEAFFGQGTRLTVV.